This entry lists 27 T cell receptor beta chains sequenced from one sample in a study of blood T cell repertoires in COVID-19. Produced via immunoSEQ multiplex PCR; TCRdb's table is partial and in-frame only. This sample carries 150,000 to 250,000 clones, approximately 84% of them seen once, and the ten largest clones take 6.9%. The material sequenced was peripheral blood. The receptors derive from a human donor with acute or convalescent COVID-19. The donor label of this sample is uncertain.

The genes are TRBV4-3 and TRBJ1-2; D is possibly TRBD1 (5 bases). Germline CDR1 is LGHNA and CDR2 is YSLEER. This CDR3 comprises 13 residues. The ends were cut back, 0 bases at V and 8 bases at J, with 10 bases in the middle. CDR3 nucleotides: TGCGCCAGCAGCCAAGATCTCAGGGTCGGCTACACCTTC. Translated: CASSQDLRVGYTF.

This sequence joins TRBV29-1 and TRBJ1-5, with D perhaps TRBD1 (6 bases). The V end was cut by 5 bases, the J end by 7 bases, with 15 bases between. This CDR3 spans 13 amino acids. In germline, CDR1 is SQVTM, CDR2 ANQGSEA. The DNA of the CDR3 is TGCAGCGTTTATACAGGGAAAGGACAGCCCCAGCATTTT. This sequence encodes CSVYTGKGQPQHF.

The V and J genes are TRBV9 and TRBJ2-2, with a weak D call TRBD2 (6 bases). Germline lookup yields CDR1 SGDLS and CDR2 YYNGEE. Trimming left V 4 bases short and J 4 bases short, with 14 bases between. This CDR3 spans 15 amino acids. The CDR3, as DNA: TGTGCCAGCAGCCCGACTAGGCGGGGCACCGGGGAGCTGTTTTTT. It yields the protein CASSPTRRGTGELFF. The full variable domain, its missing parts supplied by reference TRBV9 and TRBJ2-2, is DSGVTQTPKHLITATGQRVTLRCSPRSGDLSVYWYQQSLDQGLQFLIQYYNGEERAKGNILERFSAQQFPDLHSELNLSSLELGDSALYFCASSPTRRGTGELFFGEGSRLTVL.

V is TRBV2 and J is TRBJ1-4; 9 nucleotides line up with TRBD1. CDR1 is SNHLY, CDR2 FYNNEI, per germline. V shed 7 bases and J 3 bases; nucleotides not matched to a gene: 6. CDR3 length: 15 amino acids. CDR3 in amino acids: CASNPTGGANEKLFF. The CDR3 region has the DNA TGTGCCAGCAATCCCACAGGGGGCGCTAATGAAAAACTGTTTTTT.

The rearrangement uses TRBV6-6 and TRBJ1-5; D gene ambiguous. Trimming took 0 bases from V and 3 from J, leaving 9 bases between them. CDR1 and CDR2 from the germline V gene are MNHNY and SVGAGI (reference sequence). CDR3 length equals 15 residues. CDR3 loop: CASSYSLTINQPQHF. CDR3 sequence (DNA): TGTGCCAGCAGTTACTCCTTGACTATCAATCAGCCCCAGCATTTT.

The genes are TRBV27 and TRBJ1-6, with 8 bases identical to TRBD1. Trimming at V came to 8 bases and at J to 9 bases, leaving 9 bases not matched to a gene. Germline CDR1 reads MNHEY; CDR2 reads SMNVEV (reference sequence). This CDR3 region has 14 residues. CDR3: CASCIRDRSSPLHF. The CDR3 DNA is TGTGCCAGCTGCATCCGGGACAGGAGTTCACCCCTCCACTTT.

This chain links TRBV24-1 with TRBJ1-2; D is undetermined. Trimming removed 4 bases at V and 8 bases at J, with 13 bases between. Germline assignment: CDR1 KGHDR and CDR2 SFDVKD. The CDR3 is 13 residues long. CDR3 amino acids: CATSEVEFRGYTF. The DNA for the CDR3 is TGTGCCACCAGTGAGGTGGAGTTTCGCGGCTACACCTTC.

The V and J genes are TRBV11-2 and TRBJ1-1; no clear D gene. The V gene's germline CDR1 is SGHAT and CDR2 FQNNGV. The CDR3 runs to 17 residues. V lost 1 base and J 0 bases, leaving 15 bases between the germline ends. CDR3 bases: TGTGCCAGCAGCTTAGGGGTGGGCAGCATAATGAACACTGAAGCTTTCTTT. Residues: CASSLGVGSIMNTEAFF.

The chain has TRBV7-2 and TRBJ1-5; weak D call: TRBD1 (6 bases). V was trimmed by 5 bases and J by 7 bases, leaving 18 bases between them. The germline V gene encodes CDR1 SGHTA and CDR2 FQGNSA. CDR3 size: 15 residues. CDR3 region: CASSLWTDPKQPQHF. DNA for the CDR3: TGTGCCAGCAGCCTGTGGACAGACCCAAAACAGCCCCAGCATTTT.

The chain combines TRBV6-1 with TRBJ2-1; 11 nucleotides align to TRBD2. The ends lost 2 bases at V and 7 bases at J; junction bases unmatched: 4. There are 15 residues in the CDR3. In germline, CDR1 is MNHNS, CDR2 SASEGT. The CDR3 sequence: CASSEQIAGGNEQFF. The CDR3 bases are TGTGCCAGCAGTGAACAGATAGCGGGAGGGAATGAGCAGTTCTTC.

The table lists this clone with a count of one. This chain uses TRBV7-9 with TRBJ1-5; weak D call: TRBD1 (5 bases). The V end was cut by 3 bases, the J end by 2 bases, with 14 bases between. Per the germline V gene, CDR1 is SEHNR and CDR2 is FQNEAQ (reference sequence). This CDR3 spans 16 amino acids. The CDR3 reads CASSLQYGGGNQPQHF. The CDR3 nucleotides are TGTGCCAGCAGCTTGCAGTACGGAGGGGGCAATCAGCCCCAGCATTTT.

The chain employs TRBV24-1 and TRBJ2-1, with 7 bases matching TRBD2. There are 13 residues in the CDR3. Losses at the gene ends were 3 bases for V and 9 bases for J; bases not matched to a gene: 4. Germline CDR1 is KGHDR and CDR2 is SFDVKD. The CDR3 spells CATSDGSGREQFF. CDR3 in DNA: TGTGCCACCAGTGATGGTAGCGGGCGTGAGCAGTTCTTC.

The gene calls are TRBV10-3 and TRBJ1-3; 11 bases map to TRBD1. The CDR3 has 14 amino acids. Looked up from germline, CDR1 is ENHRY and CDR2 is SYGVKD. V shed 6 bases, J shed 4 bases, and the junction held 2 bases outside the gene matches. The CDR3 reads CAIRGQGDGNTIYF. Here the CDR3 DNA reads TGTGCCATCAGGGGACAGGGGGACGGAAACACCATATATTTT.

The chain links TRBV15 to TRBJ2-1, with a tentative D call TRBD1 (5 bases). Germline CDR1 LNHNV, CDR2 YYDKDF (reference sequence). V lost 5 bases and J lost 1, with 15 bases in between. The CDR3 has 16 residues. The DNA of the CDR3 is TGTGCCACCAGCCCTGAGGCAGGGCGGTCCTACAATGAGCAGTTCTTC. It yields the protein CATSPEAGRSYNEQFF. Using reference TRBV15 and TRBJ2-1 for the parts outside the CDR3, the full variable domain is DAMVIQNPRYQVTQFGKPVTLSCSQTLNHNVMYWYQQKSSQAPKLLFHYYDKDFNNEADTPDNFQSRRPNTSFCFLDIRSPGLGDTAMYLCATSPEAGRSYNEQFFGPGTRLTVL.

CDR3 residues: CASSSLGGEQYF. As DNA, the CDR3 is TGTGCCAGCAGTTCGCTCGGTGGCGAGCAGTACTTC. This rearrangement joins TRBV27 to TRBJ2-7, with D unclear. This CDR3 spans 12 amino acids. Germline loops: CDR1 MNHEY, CDR2 SMNVEV (reference sequence). V was trimmed by 4 bases and J by 6 bases, leaving 10 bases between them.

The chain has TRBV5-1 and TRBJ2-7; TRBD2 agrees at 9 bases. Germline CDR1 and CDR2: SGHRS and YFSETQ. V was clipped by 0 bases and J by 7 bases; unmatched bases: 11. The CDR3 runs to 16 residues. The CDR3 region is CASSLEAGGRAGEQYF. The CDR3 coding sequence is TGCGCCAGCAGCTTGGAGGCGGGCGGGAGGGCCGGTGAGCAGTACTTC.

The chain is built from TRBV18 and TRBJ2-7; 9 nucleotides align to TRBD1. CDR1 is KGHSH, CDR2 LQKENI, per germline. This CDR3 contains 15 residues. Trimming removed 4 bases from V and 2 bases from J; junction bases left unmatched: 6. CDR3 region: CASSLTGTGTYEQYF. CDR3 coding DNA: TGTGCCAGCTCACTAACCGGGACAGGGACCTACGAGCAGTACTTC.

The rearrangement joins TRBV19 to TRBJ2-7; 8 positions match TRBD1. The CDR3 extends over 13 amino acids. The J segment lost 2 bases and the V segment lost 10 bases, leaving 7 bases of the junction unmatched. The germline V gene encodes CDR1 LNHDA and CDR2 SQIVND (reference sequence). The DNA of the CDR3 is TGTGCCACCAAGGGGACAGGAGCCTACGAGCAGTACTTC. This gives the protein CATKGTGAYEQYF.

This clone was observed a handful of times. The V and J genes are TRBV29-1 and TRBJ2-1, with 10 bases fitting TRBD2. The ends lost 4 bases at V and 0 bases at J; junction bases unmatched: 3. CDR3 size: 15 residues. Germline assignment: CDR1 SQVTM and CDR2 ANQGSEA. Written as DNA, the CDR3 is TGCAGCGTTGTACTAGCGGGATCCTCCTACAATGAGCAGTTCTTC. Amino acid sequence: CSVVLAGSSYNEQFF.

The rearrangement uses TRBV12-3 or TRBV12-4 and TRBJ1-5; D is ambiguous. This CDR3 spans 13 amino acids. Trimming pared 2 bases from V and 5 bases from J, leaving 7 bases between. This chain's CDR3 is CASSLRGDQPQHF. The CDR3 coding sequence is TGTGCCAGCAGTTTACGGGGAGATCAGCCCCAGCATTTT.

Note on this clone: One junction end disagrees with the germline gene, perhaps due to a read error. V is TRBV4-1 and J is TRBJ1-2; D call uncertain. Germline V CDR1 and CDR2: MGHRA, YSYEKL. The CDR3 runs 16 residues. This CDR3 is CASSQGPAGSNNGYTF. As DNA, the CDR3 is TGCGCCAGCAGCCAAGGGCCTGCGGGGAGTAACAATGGCTACACCTTC.

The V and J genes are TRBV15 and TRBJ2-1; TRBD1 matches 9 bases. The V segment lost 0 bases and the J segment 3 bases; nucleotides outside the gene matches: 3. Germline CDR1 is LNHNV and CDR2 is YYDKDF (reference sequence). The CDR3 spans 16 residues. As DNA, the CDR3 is TGTGCCACCAGCAGAGATATGGGACAGGGCTACAATGAGCAGTTCTTC. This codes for CATSRDMGQGYNEQFF.

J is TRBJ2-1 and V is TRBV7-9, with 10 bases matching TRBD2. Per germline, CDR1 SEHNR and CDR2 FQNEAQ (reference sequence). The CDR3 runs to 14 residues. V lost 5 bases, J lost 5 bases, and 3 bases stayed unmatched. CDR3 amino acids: CASSDGLADNEQFF. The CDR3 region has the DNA TGTGCCAGCAGCGACGGACTAGCGGACAATGAGCAGTTCTTC.

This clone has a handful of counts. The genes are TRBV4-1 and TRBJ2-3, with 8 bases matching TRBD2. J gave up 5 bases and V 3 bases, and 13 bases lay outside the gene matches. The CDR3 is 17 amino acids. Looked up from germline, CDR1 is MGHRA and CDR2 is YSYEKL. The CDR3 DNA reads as TGCGCCAGCAGCCAGGCTCCCACAGCGGGAGTGAAAGATACGCAGTATTTT. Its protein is CASSQAPTAGVKDTQYF.

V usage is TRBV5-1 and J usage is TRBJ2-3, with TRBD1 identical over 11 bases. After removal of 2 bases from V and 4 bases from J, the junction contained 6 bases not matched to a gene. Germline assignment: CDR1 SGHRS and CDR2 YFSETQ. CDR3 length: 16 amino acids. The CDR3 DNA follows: TGCGCCAGCAGCTTCCGGACAGGGGGCGAGGCAGATACGCAGTATTTT. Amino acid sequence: CASSFRTGGEADTQYF.

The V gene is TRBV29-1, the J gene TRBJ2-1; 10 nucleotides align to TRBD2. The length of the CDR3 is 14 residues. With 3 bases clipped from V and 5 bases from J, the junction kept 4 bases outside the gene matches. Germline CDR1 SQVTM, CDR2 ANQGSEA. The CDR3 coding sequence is TGCAGCGTTGACACTAGCGGGAAGAACAATGAGCAGTTCTTC. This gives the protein CSVDTSGKNNEQFF.

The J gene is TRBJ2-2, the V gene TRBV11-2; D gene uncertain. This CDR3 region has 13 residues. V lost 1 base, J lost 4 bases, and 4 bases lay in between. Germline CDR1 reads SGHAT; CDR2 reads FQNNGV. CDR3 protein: CASSLAGTGELFF. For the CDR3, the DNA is TGTGCCAGCAGCTTAGCAGGCACCGGGGAGCTGTTTTTT.